This TCR beta chain came from a study of chemoradiotherapy in HPV16-positive cancers. Study-wide context: Candidate HPV-specific T-cell clones and common TCR motifs came from functional assays in a couple of HPV16-positive patients.

The ends lost 5 bases at V and 4 bases at J; junction bases unmatched: 28. The germline gives CDR1 MNHEY, CDR2 SMNVEV (reference sequence). The CDR3 extends over 22 amino acids. Study-wide results and limits: During treatment, candidate HPV-specific clones and E7-related motifs expanded in tumor. Better recurrence-free survival went with HPV-responsive T-cell expansion in HPV16-positive patients. Only a couple of HPV16-positive patients supplied the functional HPV-specificity definition.

Some clones are missing from TCRdb's copy, which holds only in-frame ones; the method was immunoSEQ multiplex PCR. The sample has roughly 28,000 clones, about 91% seen once. Comment on this clone: Antigen unknown.

The rearrangement uses TRBV27 and TRBJ2-1; 8 positions match TRBD2. This TCR derives from a human donor with HPV-associated anogenital cancer. The sample in question was blood, obtained from a patient who underwent chemoradiotherapy. The DNA for the CDR3 is TGTGCCAGCAGTCCCGGCTCACCCACTATCAGGGGCGGGAGGATCCGGTACAATGAGCAGTTCTTC. This sequence encodes CASSPGSPTIRGGRIRYNEQFF.